This T cell receptor beta chain derives from a study of CD8+ T cells in alopecia areata (dated by TCRdb to between 2018 and 2020). Study-level background: Treated patients were enrolled in an open-label pilot trial of oral tofacitinib at 5 to 10 mg twice daily for moderate-to-severe alopecia areata. Scalp tissue and sorted CD4+ and CD8+ peripheral blood T cells from patchy and totalis/universalis alopecia areata patients and from healthy controls were covered by human TCRbeta sequencing. The RNA source kit depended on sample type: the PAXgene miRNA kit for fixed scalp, the miRNeasy kit for PBMCs, and the RNeasy kit for mouse skin. The SALT score, which quantifies the percentage of affected scalp surface area, was used to measure disease severity in treated patients. Biopsies were taken from tofacitinib-treated patients at baseline and at 4 and 24 weeks of treatment, and a later scalp biopsy was taken in several of the tofacitinib-treated patients. Scalp clonality was compared across normal scalp (n=4), patchy alopecia areata scalp (n=8), and alopecia totalis/universalis scalp (n=8). Amplification of TCRbeta CDR3 regions was done by immunoSEQ multiplex PCR using 35 Vbeta forward primers and 13 Jbeta reverse primers. Patients stayed on tofacitinib for 6 to 18 months and then had 6 months of follow-up off drug so that delayed response and recurrence could be assessed. To study T cell clonal expansion in alopecia areata, the researchers applied high-throughput TCRbeta sequencing to both the C3H/HeJ mouse model and human patients.

CDR1 and CDR2, looked up from the germline V gene (reference sequence), are SEHNR and FQNEAQ. V was cut back by 2 bases and J by 5 bases, leaving a gap of 18 bases between them. From cysteine to phenylalanine, the CDR3 is 16 amino acids long. Only the CDR3 DNA is retained, 48 bases long and in frame from the first base. The sample's time point label is to be understood as: 4 weeks on oral tofacitinib. Explained via the paper, the treatment or condition label denotes: oral pan-JAK inhibitor, 5-10 mg twice daily. Peripheral blood and lesional scalp punch biopsies were obtained from patients with alopecia areata. PBMCs were isolated by density centrifugation and stained for CD3, CD4 and CD8, after which CD4+ and CD8+ T cells were sorted on a FACSAria. This clone was seen a handful of times. It lacks a known antigen. No clone much larger than this one lies a single base away; base qualities are absent.

Library method: the immunoSEQ multiplex PCR assay. RNA was extracted from all samples and reverse transcribed into cDNA, which served as template for TCR sequencing. SuperScript III was used to make first-strand cDNA, primed with a 2:1 mix of oligo-dT and random hexamers. Amplification bias was assessed with a synthetic immune receptor repertoire, and residual bias was removed computationally. The original methods were these. Raw reads were preprocessed for error removal, and CDR3 was defined according to IMGT conventions as running from the conserved cysteine to phenylalanine. To get clonality, Shannon entropy was normalized by log2 of the number of productive unique TCRs and the result was subtracted from 1. Whether each scalp clone was CD4 or CD8 was inferred by checking scalp TCRbeta sequences against the CD4 and CD8 repertoires from sorted blood. TCRdb took over this immuneACCESS table, retaining in-frame rearrangements with V and J assigned. Such tables are incomplete; in checked studies, under half of the missing clones stem from an unresolved V gene, and the remainder is unexplained. V and J calls and clone size come straight from that table; D and trimming were deduced from the DNA. Across this sample there are some 200,000 clones, with 45% to 65% seen only once. The ten most abundant clones make up approximately 3.4% of the sample.

What the research found in general, with its limitations: During tofacitinib treatment, many expanded lesional clones stuck around in both scalp and blood, and this persistence may partly explain why relapse happens after treatment is stopped. With tofacitinib, both scalp clonality and the number of expanded CD8+ clones among the top 100 scalp clones went down significantly. The treated cohort was small, with a single nonresponder, so links between baseline CD8+ expansion and response need larger studies. Compared with normal scalp, lesional scalp had higher clonality and more expanded CD8+ clones, particularly in alopecia totalis/universalis, a pattern that suggests antigenic drive. Shared TCR sequences between patients were less evident than in mice, which may be partly attributable to HLA diversity in the patient population. Resident alphabeta T cells in normal human skin are also sequenced, complicating scalp TCR repertoire analysis, unlike mouse skin dominated by gammadelta T cells.

The source was CD4+ T cells sorted from blood, collected at week 4, from a patient treated with tofacitinib. This TCR came from a human donor with alopecia areata. The receptor chain draws on TRBV7-9 and TRBJ2-5; the D gene could be TRBD1 or TRBD2, each one agreeing over 5 bases. The sequenced DNA: TGTGCCAGCAGCTTATTCTCTGTCCTCGGGGCGGAGACCCAGTACTTC. Translated, this is CASSLFSVLGAETQYF.